The clone carrying this T cell receptor beta chain was observed a few times. Its target is not known. These data belong to a study of vaccination effects on CD4 cells after COVID-19. On the study more broadly: Every participant took two doses of the BNT162b2 or mRNA-1273 vaccine.

Sequenced by immunoSEQ multiplex PCR; TCRdb stores in-frame clones only, minus some. The sample includes just under 75,000 clones, under 85% of them seen just once. Peptide-pool stimulation followed by sequencing identified expanded antigen-specific CD4+ clonotypes in the ViraFEST assay. Having been cultured for ten to eleven days, the cells underwent CD4+ T cell isolation. Among the vaccine recipients, none had a prior SARS-CoV-2 infection, and nucleocapsid antibodies were negative. The specimen was CD4+ T cells from PBMCs cultured with HCoV-NL63 spike peptides, collected before COVID-19 vaccination. The sequence was collected from a human donor who received a COVID-19 vaccine.

The CDR3 bases are TGTGCCAGCAGAACAGGGGGGGGTGGCAATGAGCAGTTCTTC. This sequence encodes CASRTGGGGNEQFF. The chain combines TRBV2 with TRBJ2-1; D possibly corresponds to TRBD1 (8 bases). Germline V CDR1 and CDR2: SNHLY, FYNNEI. The CDR3 loop spans 14 amino acids. V was clipped by 6 bases and J by 6 bases, with 15 bases between them.